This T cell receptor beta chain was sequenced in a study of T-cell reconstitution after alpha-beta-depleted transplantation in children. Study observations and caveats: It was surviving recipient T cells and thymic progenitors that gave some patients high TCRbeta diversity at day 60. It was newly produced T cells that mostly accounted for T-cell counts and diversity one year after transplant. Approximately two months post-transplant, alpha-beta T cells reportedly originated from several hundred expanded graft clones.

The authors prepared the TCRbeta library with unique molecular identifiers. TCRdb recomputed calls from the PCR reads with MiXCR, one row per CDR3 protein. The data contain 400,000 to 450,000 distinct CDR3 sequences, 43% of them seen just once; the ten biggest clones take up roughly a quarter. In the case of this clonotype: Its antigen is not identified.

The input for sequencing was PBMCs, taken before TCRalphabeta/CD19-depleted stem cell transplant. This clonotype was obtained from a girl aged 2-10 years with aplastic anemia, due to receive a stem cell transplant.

CDR3 sequence: CASTRQGAYEQYF. DNA for the CDR3: TGTGCCAGCACCCGACAGGGTGCCTACGAGCAGTACTTC. V gene TRBV3-1 combines with J gene TRBJ2-7; 7 nucleotides agree with TRBD1. The CDR3 sequence is 13 residues long. The J segment lost 2 bases and the V segment lost 7 bases, leaving 5 bases of the junction unmatched. Germline CDR1 reads LGHDT; CDR2 reads YNNKEL (reference sequence).